This TCR beta chain was identified in a study of technical replicates of blood from several donors. Measured with immunoSEQ multiplex PCR; TCRdb has only the in-frame clones, and not every one. The sample includes tens of thousands of clones, less than 95% of them seen just once. Trimming took off 8 bases at V and 9 bases at J, with 17 bases between the two ends. Germline CDR1 and CDR2: SEHNR and FQNEAQ (reference sequence). The CDR3 sequence is 13 residues long. Input material: T cells isolated from PBMCs. This clonotype was obtained from a human donor in good health. This rearrangement joins TRBV7-9 to TRBJ2-1; a possible D gene is TRBD1 (6 bases). The CDR3 nucleotides read TGTGCCAGCTCCTCAGGGGCGGTGGGTGAGCAGTTCTTC. The encoded protein is CASSSGAVGEQFF.